Reported below is one T cell receptor beta chain. The antigen is unknown. This sample was included in a study of siplizumab effects on memory and regulatory T cells. The study, taken as a whole, reports: Researchers did not confirm the suppressive function of proliferating Tregs from siplizumab cultures.

Germline values: CDR1 SGDLS, CDR2 YYNGEE. This CDR3 is 16 amino acids long. Trimming stripped 1 base from V and 3 bases from J, with 13 bases between. Roughly 100,000 TCR templates were assayed per sample. The table came from immunoSEQ multiplex PCR; TCRdb's copy has only in-frame clones and leaves some out. Of about 50,000 clones in the sample, roughly 93% were seen once. This receptor was obtained from a human donor in good health. Sequencing used CD8+ T cells sorted from blood. The genes are TRBV9 and TRBJ2-2; maybe TRBD2 (5 bases). CDR3 bases: TGTGCCAGCAGCGTAAGATTAGCGCGCGACACCGGGGAGCTGTTTTTT. Translating it yields CASSVRLARDTGELFF.